This TCR beta chain stems from a study of blood T cell repertoires in COVID-19. The method was immunoSEQ multiplex PCR; TCRdb's version includes in-frame clones alone and lacks a portion of them. Here the sample spans around 310,000 clones, 85% to 90% being singletons. This CDR3 contains 13 residues. The germline V gene encodes CDR1 SGHAT and CDR2 FQNNGV. Trimming cost V 5 bases and J 3 bases; bases outside gene matches: 1. Sequenced input: PBMCs or T cells enriched from blood (not recorded which). The rearrangement uses TRBV11-2 and TRBJ2-1; 7 positions agree with TRBD2. The TCR comes from a woman aged 25 to 45 who had recovered from COVID-19. CDR3 in DNA: TGTGCCAGCAGCCGGGGGGACTACAATGAGCAGTTCTTC. Translated, it gives CASSRGDYNEQFF.